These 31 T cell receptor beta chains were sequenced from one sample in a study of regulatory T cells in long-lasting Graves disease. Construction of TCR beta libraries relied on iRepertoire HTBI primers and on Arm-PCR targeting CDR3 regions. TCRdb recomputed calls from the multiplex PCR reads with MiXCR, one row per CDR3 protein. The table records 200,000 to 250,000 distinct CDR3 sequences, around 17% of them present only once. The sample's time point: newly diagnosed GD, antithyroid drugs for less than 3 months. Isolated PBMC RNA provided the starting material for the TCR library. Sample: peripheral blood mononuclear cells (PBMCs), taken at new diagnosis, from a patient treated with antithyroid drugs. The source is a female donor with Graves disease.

In DNA form, the CDR3 reads TGTGCCAGCAGCTTCGGGGGGGCCTCCTACGAGCAGTACTTC. It translates to CASSFGGASYEQYF. The chain recombines TRBV7-2 with TRBJ2-7; TRBD2 aligns across 8 bases. Per the germline V gene, CDR1 is SGHTA and CDR2 is FQGNSA. Unmatched junction bases numbered 1, after V lost 3 bases and J lost 0 bases. This CDR3 has 14 amino acids.

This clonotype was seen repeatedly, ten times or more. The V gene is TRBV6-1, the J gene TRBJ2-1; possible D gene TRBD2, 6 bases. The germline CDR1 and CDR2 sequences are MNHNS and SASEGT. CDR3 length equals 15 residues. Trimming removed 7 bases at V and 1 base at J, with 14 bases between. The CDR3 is CASKAGTASYNEQFF. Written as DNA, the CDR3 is TGTGCCAGCAAGGCCGGGACTGCTTCCTACAATGAGCAGTTCTTC.

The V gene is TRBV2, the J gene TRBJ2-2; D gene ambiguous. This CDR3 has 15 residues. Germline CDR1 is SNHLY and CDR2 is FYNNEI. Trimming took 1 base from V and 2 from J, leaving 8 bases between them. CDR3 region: CASSEETLNTGELFF. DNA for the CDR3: TGTGCCAGCAGTGAAGAGACTCTAAACACCGGGGAGCTGTTTTTT.

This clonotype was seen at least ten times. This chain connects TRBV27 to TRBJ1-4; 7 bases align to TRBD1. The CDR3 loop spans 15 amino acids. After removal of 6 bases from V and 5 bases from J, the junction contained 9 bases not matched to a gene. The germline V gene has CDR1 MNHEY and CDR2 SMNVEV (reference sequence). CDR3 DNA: TGTGCCAGCAGACCCTGGGACAGTTCGAATGAAAAACTGTTTTTT. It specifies CASRPWDSSNEKLFF.

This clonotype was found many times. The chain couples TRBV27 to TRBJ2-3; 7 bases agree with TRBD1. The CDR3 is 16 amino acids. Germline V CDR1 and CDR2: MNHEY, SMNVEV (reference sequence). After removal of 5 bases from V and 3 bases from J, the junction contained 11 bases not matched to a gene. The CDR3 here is CASSTRQGGVTDTQYF. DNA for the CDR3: TGTGCCAGCAGTACCCGACAGGGTGGGGTTACAGATACGCAGTATTTT.

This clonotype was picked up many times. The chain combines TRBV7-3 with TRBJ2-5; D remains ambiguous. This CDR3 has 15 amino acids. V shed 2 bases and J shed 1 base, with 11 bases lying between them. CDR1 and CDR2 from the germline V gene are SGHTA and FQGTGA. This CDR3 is CASSLFLGPQETQYF. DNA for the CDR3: TGTGCCAGCAGCTTATTCCTTGGACCCCAAGAGACCCAGTACTTC.

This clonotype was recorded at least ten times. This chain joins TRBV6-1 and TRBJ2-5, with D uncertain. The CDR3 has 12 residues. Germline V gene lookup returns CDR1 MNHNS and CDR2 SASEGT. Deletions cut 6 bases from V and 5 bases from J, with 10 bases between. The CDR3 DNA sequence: TGTGCCAGCAGCGCATTAGCTGAGACCCAGTACTTC. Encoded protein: CASSALAETQYF.

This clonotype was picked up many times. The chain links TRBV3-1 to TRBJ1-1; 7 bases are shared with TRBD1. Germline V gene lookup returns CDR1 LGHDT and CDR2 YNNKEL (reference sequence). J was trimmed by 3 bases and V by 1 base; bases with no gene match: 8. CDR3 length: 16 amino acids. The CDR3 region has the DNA TGTGCCAGCAGCCAAGGAGAATCAGGGGGATACACTGAAGCTTTCTTT. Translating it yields CASSQGESGGYTEAFF. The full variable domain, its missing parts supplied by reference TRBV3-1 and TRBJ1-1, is DTAVSQTPKYLVTQMGNDKSIKCEQNLGHDTMYWYKQDSKKFLKIMFSYNNKELIINETVPNRFSPKSPDKAHLNLHINSLELGDSAVYFCASSQGESGGYTEAFFGQGTRLTVV.

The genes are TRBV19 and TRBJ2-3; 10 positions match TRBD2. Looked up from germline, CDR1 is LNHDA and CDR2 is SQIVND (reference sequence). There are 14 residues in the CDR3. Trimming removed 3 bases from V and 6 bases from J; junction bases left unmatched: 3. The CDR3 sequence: CASSMLAGADTQYF. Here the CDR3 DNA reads TGTGCCAGTAGTATGCTAGCGGGAGCTGATACGCAGTATTTT.

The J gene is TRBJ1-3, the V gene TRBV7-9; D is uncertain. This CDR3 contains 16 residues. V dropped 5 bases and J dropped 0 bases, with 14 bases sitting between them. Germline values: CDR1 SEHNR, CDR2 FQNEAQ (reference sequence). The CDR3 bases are TGTGCCAGCAGCCTCGTGGGTAGGTCCTCTGGAAACACCATATATTTT. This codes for CASSLVGRSSGNTIYF. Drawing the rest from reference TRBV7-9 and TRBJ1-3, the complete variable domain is DTGVSQNPRHKITKRGQNVTFRCDPISEHNRLYWYRQTLGQGPEFLTYFQNEAQLEKSRLLSDRFSAERPKGSFSTLEIQRTEQGDSAMYLCASSLVGRSSGNTIYFGEGSWLTVV.

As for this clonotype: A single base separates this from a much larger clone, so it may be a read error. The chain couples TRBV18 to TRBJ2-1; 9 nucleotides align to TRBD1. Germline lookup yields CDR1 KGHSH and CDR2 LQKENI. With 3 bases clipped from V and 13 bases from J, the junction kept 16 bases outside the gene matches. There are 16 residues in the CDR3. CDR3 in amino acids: CASSPTGGSYQETQFF. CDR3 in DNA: TGTGCCAGCTCACCGACAGGGGGGTCGTACCAAGAGACCCAGTTCTTC.

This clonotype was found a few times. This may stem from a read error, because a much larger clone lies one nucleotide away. CDR3 sequence: CAGSLNPGSYEQYF. CDR3 DNA sequence: TGCGCCGGCAGCTTGAACCCGGGATCCTACGAGCAGTACTTC. The V call is TRBV5-1, the J call TRBJ2-7; D is perhaps TRBD2 (5 bases). Germline-derived CDR1 and CDR2 are SGHRS and YFSETQ. The CDR3 loop spans 14 amino acids.

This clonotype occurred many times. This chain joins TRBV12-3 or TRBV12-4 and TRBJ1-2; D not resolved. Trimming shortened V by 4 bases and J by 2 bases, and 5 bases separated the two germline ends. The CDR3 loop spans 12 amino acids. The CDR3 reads CASSWLNYGYTF. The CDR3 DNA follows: TGTGCCAGCAGTTGGCTCAACTATGGCTACACCTTC.

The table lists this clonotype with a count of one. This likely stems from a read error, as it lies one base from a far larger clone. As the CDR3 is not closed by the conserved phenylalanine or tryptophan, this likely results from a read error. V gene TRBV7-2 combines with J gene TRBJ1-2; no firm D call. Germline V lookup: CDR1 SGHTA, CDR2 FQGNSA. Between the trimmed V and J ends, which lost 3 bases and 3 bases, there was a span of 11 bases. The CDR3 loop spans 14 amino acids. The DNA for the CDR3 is TGTGCCAGCAGCTTGAGGGCATTGGACTATGGCTACACCGTC. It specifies CASSLRALDYGYTV.

The CDR3 loop reads CASESGQWVYNEQFF. CDR3 sequence (DNA): TGTGCCAGCGAATCGGGACAGTGGGTCTACAATGAGCAGTTCTTC. J is TRBJ2-1 and V is TRBV6-1; 7 bases are a match to TRBD1. This CDR3 comprises 15 residues. The V gene end was trimmed by 8 bases and the J gene end by 3 bases; junction bases not matched to a gene: 10. Germline lookup yields CDR1 MNHNS and CDR2 SASEGT.

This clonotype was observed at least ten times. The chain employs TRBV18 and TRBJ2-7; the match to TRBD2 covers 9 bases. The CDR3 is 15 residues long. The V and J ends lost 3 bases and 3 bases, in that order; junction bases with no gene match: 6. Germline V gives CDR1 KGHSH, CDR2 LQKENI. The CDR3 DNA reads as TGTGCCAGCTCACCCGTAGCGGGAGATGGCTACGAGCAGTACTTC. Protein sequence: CASSPVAGDGYEQYF.

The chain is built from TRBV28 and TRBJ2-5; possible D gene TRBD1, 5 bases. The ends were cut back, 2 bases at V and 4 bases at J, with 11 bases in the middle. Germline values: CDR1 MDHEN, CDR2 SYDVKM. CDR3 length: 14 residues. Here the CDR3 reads CASSLRGVLETQYF. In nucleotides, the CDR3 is TGTGCCAGCAGTTTAAGGGGCGTATTAGAGACCCAGTACTTC.

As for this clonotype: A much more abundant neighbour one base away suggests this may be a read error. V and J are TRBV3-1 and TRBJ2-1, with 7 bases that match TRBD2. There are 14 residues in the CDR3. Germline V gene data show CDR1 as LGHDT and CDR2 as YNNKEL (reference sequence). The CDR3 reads CAGSPTSVHNEQFF. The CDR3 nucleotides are TGTGCCGGCAGCCCAACTAGCGTCCACAATGAGCAGTTCTTC.

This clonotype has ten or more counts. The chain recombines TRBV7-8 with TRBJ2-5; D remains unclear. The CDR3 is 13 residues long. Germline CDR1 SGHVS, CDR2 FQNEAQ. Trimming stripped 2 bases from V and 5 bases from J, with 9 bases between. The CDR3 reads CASSLSTHETQYF. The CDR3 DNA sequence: TGTGCCAGCAGCTTATCCACCCACGAGACCCAGTACTTC.

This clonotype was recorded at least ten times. DNA for the CDR3: TGTGCCAGCAGCCAGCGAGGGACTAGCGGGAGGGAGAATGAGCAGTTCTTC. It encodes CASSQRGTSGRENEQFF. V and J are TRBV7-9 and TRBJ2-1; 16 positions match TRBD2. The CDR3 runs 17 residues. V gave up 5 bases and J gave up 7 bases; unmatched junction bases: 8. CDR1 and CDR2 from the germline V gene are SEHNR and FQNEAQ (reference sequence). The full variable domain, in which reference TRBV7-9 and TRBJ2-1 provide the parts outside the CDR3, is DTGVSQNPRHKITKRGQNVTFRCDPISEHNRLYWYRQTLGQGPEFLTYFQNEAQLEKSRLLSDRFSAERPKGSFSTLEIQRTEQGDSAMYLCASSQRGTSGRENEQFFGPGTRLTVL.

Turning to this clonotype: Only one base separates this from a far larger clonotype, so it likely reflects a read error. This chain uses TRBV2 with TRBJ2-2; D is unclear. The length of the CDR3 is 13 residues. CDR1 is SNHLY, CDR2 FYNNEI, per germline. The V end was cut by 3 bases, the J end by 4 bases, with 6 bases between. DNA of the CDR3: TGTGCCAGCAGTGACCGCCCCACCGGGGAGCTGTTTTTT. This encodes CASSDRPTGELFF.

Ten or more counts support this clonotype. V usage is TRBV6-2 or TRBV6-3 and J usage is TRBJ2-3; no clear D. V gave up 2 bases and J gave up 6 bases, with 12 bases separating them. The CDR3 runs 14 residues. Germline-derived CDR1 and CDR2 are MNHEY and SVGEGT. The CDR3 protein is CASSYGLTVDTQYF. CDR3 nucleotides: TGTGCCAGCAGTTACGGCCTAACGGTGGATACGCAGTATTTT.

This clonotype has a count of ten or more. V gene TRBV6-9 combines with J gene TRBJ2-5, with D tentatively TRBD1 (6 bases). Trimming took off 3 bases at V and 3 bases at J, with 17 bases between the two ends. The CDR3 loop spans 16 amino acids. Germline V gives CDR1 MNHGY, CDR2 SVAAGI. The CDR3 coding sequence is TGTGCCAGCAGTTACCGGTTCGGCCAGGGGAAAGAGACCCAGTACTTC. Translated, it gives CASSYRFGQGKETQYF.

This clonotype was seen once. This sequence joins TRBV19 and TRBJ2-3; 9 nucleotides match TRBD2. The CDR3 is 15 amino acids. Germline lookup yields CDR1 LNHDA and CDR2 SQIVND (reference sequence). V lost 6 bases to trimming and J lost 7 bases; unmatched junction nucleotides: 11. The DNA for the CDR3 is TGTGCCAGTAGATCGTATAGCGGGAGTGTAAATACGCAGTATTTT. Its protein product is CASRSYSGSVNTQYF.

The CDR3 DNA reads TGTGCCAGCAGGGTTACTAGCGGGAGTGCCGGGTACGAGCAGTACTTC. It translates to CASRVTSGSAGYEQYF. V is TRBV2 and J is TRBJ2-7; 11 nucleotides line up with TRBD2. This CDR3 contains 16 residues. The trim removed 6 bases at V and 4 bases at J, leaving 11 bases unmatched. The germline V gene has CDR1 SNHLY and CDR2 FYNNEI.

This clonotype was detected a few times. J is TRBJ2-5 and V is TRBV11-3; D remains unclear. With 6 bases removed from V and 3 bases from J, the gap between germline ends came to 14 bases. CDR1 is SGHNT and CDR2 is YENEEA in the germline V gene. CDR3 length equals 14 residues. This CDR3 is CASSSKPSEETQYF. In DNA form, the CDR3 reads TGTGCCAGCAGTTCGAAACCCAGCGAAGAGACCCAGTACTTC.

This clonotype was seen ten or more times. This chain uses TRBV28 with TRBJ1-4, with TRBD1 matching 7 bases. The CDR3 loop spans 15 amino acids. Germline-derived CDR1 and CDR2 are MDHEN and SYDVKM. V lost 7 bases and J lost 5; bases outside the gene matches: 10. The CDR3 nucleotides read TGTGCCAGCACTCAGGGGGGGCAACTCAATGAAAAACTGTTTTTT. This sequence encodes CASTQGGQLNEKLFF.

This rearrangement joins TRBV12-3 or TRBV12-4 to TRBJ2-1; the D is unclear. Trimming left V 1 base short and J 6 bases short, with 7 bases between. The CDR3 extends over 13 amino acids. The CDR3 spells CASSLGAINEQFF. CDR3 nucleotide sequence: TGTGCCAGCAGTTTAGGGGCCATCAATGAGCAGTTCTTC.

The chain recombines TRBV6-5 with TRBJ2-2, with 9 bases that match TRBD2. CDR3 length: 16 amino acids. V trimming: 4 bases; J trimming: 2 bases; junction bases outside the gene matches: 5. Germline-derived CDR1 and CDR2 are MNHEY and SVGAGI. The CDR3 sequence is CASSFILAGNTGELFF. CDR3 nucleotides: TGTGCCAGCAGTTTTATCCTAGCGGGAAACACCGGGGAGCTGTTTTTT.

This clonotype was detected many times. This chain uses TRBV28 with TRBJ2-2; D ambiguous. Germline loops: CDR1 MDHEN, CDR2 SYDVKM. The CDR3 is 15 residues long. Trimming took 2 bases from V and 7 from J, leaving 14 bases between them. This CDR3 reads CASSLGRGVGGELFF. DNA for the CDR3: TGTGCCAGCAGTTTAGGGCGTGGTGTTGGCGGGGAGCTGTTTTTT.

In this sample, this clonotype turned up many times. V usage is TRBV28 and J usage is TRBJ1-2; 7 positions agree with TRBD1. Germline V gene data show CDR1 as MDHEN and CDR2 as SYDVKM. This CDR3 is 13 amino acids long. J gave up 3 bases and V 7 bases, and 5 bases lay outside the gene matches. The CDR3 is CASIPQGYYGYTF. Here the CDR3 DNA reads TGTGCCAGCATCCCACAGGGGTACTATGGCTACACCTTC.